This T cell receptor (beta chain) derives from a study of T cell repertoires in cytomegalovirus infection. Study-level information: Recently identified HLA-C-restricted CMV epitopes and well-studied HLA-B-restricted CMV epitopes were used by the study. Carrying CMV and the relevant HLA type showed in public TCR beta signatures.

Concerning this clonotype: Its specificity is not known.

The study, taken as a whole, reports: Dominating the ex vivo response were HLA-C-restricted CMV-specific TCR beta clonotypes.

The germline gives CDR1 MNHNY, CDR2 SVGAGI (reference sequence). The V end was cut by 2 bases, the J end by 8 bases, with 21 bases between. CDR3 size: 16 residues. Each CDR3 protein gets one entry after TCRdb re-called the reads with MiXCR. The sample holds about 830,000 distinct CDR3 sequences, 30% to 35% seen once. The chain employs TRBV6-6 and TRBJ1-2, with TRBD1 as a possible D gene (6 bases). This TCR came from a human donor in good health (CMV status not recorded). Some clones in this sample may be carry-over from other donors' samples. The input for sequencing was cultured CD8+ T cells from PBMCs, taken from culture after CMV antigen stimulation. CDR3 sequence: CASSYQATGTHSGYTF. CDR3 DNA: TGTGCCAGCAGTTACCAGGCCACAGGGACACACTCAGGCTACACCTTC.